Below, 12 T cell receptor beta chains from the same sample are listed, as sequenced in a study of CD8+ T cells in alopecia areata. Sequencing used cDNA as its template, made by extracting RNA and reverse transcribing it. Produced via immunoSEQ multiplex PCR; TCRdb's table is partial and in-frame only. The table shows fewer than 150,000 clones, with around two fifths occurring only once. Sequenced input: CD4+ T cells sorted from blood. The receptors here all came from a human donor with alopecia areata.

The V and J genes are TRBV29-1 and TRBJ2-1; tentatively, D is TRBD1 (6 bases). The germline gives CDR1 SQVTM, CDR2 ANQGSEA. The CDR3 is 13 amino acids. This chain's CDR3 is CSSRDTDYNEQFF. CDR3 sequence (DNA): TGCAGTTCCCGGGACACCGACTACAATGAGCAGTTCTTC.

The sample holds a few counts of this clone. The genes are TRBV7-9 and TRBJ2-7; maybe TRBD1 (5 bases). The germline gives CDR1 SEHNR, CDR2 FQNEAQ (reference sequence). Between the trimmed V and J ends, which lost 2 bases and 1 base, there was a span of 9 bases. The CDR3 covers 14 residues. The DNA of the CDR3 is TGTGCCAGCAGCTTAAACACAGGTTCCTACGAGCAGTACTTC. This gives the protein CASSLNTGSYEQYF.

This clone was seen only once. The V gene is TRBV7-2, the J gene TRBJ2-7, with 10 bases that match TRBD1. CDR1 is SGHTA, CDR2 FQGNSA, per germline. J gave up 9 bases and V 5 bases, and 7 bases lay outside the gene matches. This CDR3 is built from 13 residues. The CDR3 DNA reads TGTGCCAGCAGCCCCGGGACAGGGGATTTGCAGTACTTC. It specifies CASSPGTGDLQYF.

This clone showed up just a few times. The chain carries TRBV29-1 and TRBJ2-5, with 8 bases identical to TRBD1. The length of the CDR3 is 12 residues. V gave up 5 bases and J gave up 4 bases; unmatched junction bases: 3. Germline V CDR1 and CDR2: SQVTM, ANQGSEA. The CDR3 reads CSVSGGGETQYF. The CDR3 nucleotides are TGCAGCGTTTCAGGGGGCGGAGAGACCCAGTACTTC.

This rearrangement joins TRBV30 to TRBJ2-4, with TRBD1 matching 9 bases. Losses at the gene ends were 2 bases for V and 8 bases for J; bases not matched to a gene: 7. The CDR3 is 14 amino acids. CDR1 is GTSNPN and CDR2 is SVGIG in the germline V gene (reference sequence). The DNA of the CDR3 is TGTGCCTGGAGTCCTCGGACAGGGGCGGACATTCAGTACTTC. Its protein product is CAWSPRTGADIQYF.

V and J are TRBV29-1 and TRBJ1-1; 9 bases fit TRBD1. Germline V gene lookup returns CDR1 SQVTM and CDR2 ANQGSEA. There are 13 residues in the CDR3. The trim removed 6 bases at V and 3 bases at J, leaving 5 bases unmatched. In DNA form, the CDR3 reads TGCAGCGTCAACAGGGGGCAGGACACTGAAGCTTTCTTT. The encoded protein is CSVNRGQDTEAFF.

The chain is built from TRBV4-3 and TRBJ2-7; D is perhaps TRBD1 (7 bases). The V gene lost 1 base and the J gene lost 4 bases, with 11 bases spanning the gap. The CDR3 runs 14 residues. In germline, CDR1 is LGHNA, CDR2 YSLEER. As DNA, the CDR3 is TGCGCCAGCAGCCAAGGGAGGGGGCGGTACGAGCAGTACTTC. The encoded protein is CASSQGRGRYEQYF.

The V and J genes are TRBV7-3 and TRBJ2-1, with 11 bases fitting TRBD2. The germline V gene encodes CDR1 SGHTA and CDR2 FQGTGA. The J segment lost 5 bases and the V segment lost 5 bases, leaving 8 bases of the junction unmatched. The CDR3 runs to 16 residues. CDR3 sequence: CASSPTGSGGDNEQFF. In nucleotides, the CDR3 is TGTGCCAGCAGCCCCACTGGTAGCGGGGGGGACAATGAGCAGTTCTTC.

The chain joins TRBV7-2 to TRBJ2-3, with TRBD1 matching over 10 bases. CDR3 length: 17 residues. V was pared by 0 bases and J by 1 base, with 4 bases of the junction left unmatched. CDR1 and CDR2 from the germline V gene are SGHTA and FQGNSA. The CDR3 coding sequence is TGTGCCAGCAGCTTAGCGCCGGGGACAGGGGGCACAGATACGCAGTATTTT. Its translation: CASSLAPGTGGTDTQYF.

The table lists this clone with a count of one. At one of its ends the junction is not consistent with the germline gene, which may arise from a read error. The chain carries TRBV5-1 and TRBJ2-1, with 7 bases identical to TRBD2. CDR1 and CDR2 from the germline V gene are SGHRS and YFSETQ. This CDR3 spans 13 amino acids. CDR3 sequence: CASRLGTNNEQFF. CDR3 sequence (DNA): TGCGCCAGCAGATTGGGGACTAACAATGAGCAGTTCTTC. Filled out from reference TRBV5-1 and TRBJ2-1, the complete variable domain reads KAGVTQTPRYLIKTRGQQVTLSCSPISGHRSVSWYQQTPGQGLQFLFEYFSETQRNKGNFPGRFSGRQFSNSRSEMNVSTLELGDSALYLCASRLGTNNEQFFGPGTRLTVL.

The V and J genes are TRBV14 and TRBJ2-7, with TRBD1 matching 11 bases. Per germline, CDR1 SGHDN and CDR2 FVKESK. Unmatched junction bases numbered 2, after V lost 2 bases and J lost 2 bases. The CDR3 has 15 residues. In DNA, the CDR3 is TGTGCCAGCAGCCAACCGGGACAGGGGGCCTACGAGCAGTACTTC. It translates to CASSQPGQGAYEQYF.

This chain connects TRBV29-1 to TRBJ2-3, with TRBD1 identical over 11 bases. The CDR3 runs to 14 residues. Germline loops: CDR1 SQVTM, CDR2 ANQGSEA. The trim removed 3 bases at V and 4 bases at J, leaving 3 bases unmatched. The CDR3 loop reads CSVEDRGLADTQYF. As DNA, the CDR3 is TGCAGCGTTGAGGACAGGGGGCTAGCAGATACGCAGTATTTT.